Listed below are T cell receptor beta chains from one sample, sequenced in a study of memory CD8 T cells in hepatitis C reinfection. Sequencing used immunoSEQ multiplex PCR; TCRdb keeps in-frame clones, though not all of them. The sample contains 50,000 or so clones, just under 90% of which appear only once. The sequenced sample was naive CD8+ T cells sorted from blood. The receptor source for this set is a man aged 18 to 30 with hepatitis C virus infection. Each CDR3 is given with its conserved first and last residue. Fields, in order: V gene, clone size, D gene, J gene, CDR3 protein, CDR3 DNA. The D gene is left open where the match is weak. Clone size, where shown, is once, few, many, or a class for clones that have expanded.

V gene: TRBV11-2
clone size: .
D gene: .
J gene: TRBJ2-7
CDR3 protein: CASSLDSSYEQYF
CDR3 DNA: TGTGCCAGCAGCTTGGACAGCTCCTACGAGCAGTACTTC

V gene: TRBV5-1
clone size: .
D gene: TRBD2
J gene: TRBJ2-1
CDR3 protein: CASSLSGTSGVNEQFF
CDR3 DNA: TGCGCCAGCAGCTTGTCAGGGACTAGCGGAGTAAATGAGCAGTTCTTC

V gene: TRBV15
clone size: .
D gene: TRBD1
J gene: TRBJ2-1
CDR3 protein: CATSGDRGLDEQFF
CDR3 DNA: TGTGCCACCAGCGGGGACAGGGGGCTCGATGAGCAGTTCTTC

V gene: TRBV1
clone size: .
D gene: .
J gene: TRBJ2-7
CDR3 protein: CTSSQDGTSGRGNEQYF
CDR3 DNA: TGCACCAGCAGCCAAGATGGAACTAGCGGGAGAGGGAACGAGCAGTACTTC

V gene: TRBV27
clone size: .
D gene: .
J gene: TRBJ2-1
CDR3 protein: CASSLSARNEQFF
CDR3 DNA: TGTGCCAGCAGTTTATCGGCGAGGAATGAGCAGTTCTTC

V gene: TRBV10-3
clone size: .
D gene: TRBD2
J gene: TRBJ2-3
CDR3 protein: CAISGALADTDTQYF
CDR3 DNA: TGTGCCATCAGTGGGGCCCTAGCGGACACAGATACGCAGTATTTT

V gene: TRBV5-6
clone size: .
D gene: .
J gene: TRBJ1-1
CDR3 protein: CASSLDRNTEAFF
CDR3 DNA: TGTGCCAGCAGTTTGGATCGGAACACTGAAGCTTTCTTT

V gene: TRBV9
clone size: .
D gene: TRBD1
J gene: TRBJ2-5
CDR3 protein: CASSQRTGNLGETQYF
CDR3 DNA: TGTGCCAGCAGCCAAAGGACAGGGAACCTAGGAGAGACCCAGTACTTC

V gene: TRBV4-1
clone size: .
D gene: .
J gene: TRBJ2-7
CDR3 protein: CASSQGGAYEQYF
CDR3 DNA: TGCGCCAGCAGCCAAGGGGGAGCTTACGAGCAGTACTTC

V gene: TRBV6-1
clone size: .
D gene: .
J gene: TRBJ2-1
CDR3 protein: CAVHRVGYNEQFF
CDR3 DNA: TGTGCCGTCCACAGGGTGGGCTACAATGAGCAGTTCTTC

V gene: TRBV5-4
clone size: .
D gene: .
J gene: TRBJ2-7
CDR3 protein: CASSPQGYEQYF
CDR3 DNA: TGTGCCAGCAGCCCTCAGGGCTACGAGCAGTACTTC

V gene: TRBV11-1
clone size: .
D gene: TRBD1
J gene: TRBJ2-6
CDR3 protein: CASSLARDRLSYGANVLTF
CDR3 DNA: TGTGCCAGCAGCTTAGCTAGGGACAGGCTTTCGTACGGGGCCAACGTCCTGACTTTC

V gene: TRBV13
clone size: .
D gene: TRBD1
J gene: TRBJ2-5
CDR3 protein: CASSFGQGGIQYF
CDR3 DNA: TGTGCCAGCAGCTTTGGACAGGGGGGGATTCAGTACTTC

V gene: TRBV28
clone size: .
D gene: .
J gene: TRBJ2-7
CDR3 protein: CASSLGLDRTEQYF
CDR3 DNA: TGTGCCAGCAGTTTAGGGCTCGACAGAACCGAGCAGTACTTC

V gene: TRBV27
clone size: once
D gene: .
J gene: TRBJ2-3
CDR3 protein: CASSRGLPTDTQYF
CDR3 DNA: TGTGCCAGCAGCCGGGGACTCCCCACAGATACGCAGTATTTT

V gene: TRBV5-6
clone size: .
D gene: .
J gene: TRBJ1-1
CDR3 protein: CASSFGGVNTEAFF
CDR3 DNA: TGTGCCAGCAGCTTCGGGGGTGTGAACACTGAAGCTTTCTTT

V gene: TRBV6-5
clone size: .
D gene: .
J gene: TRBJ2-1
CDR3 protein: CASSYSRSSYNEQFF
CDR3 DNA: TGTGCCAGCAGTTACTCGCGGAGCTCCTACAATGAGCAGTTCTTC

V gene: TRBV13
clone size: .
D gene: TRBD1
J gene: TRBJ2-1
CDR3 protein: CASSLEGDSEYNEQFF
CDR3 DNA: TGTGCCAGCAGCTTAGAAGGGGACAGTGAATACAATGAGCAGTTCTTC

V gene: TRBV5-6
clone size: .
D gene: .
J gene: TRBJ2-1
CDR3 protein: CAHRKWRVFSANNEQFF
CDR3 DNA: TGTGCCCACAGGAAGTGGCGAGTTTTCTCCGCAAACAATGAGCAGTTCTTC

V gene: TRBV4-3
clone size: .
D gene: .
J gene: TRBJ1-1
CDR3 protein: CASSQDNAGTGAFF
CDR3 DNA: TGCGCCAGCAGCCAAGATAACGCCGGAACGGGAGCTTTCTTT

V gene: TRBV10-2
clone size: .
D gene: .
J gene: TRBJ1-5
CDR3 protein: CASSEREFDQPQHF
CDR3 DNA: TGCGCCAGCAGTGAGAGGGAGTTCGATCAGCCCCAGCATTTT

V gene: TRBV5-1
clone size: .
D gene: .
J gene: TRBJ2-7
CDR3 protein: CASSLVGGTYEQYF
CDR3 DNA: TGCGCCAGCAGCTTGGTAGGGGGTACCTACGAGCAGTACTTC

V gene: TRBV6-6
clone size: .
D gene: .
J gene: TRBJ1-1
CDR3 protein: CASRTALNTEAFF
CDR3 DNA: TGTGCCAGTAGGACAGCTCTGAACACTGAAGCTTTCTTT

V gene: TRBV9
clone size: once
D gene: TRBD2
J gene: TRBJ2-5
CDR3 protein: CASSAWASGAQETQYF
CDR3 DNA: TGTGCCAGCAGCGCGTGGGCTAGCGGGGCACAAGAGACCCAGTACTTC

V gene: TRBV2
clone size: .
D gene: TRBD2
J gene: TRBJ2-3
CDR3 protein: CASSVAGASPDTQYF
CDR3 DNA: TGTGCCAGCAGCGTAGCGGGGGCCAGCCCAGATACGCAGTATTTT

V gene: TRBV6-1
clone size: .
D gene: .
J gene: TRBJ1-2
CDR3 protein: CASSEEGRVHYGYTF
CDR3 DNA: TGTGCCAGCAGTGAAGAGGGCAGGGTACACTATGGCTACACCTTC

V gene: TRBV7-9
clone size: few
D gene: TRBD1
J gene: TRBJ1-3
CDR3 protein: CASSLGDSPRNTIYF
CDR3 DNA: TGTGCCAGCAGCTTAGGGGACAGTCCGAGAAACACCATATATTTT

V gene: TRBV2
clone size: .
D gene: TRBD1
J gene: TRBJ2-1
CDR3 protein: CASRKAGTGYNEQFF
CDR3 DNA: TGTGCCAGCAGAAAGGCCGGGACAGGATACAATGAGCAGTTCTTC

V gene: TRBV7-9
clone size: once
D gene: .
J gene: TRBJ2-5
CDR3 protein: CASSAIAELPEETQYF
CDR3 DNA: TGTGCCAGCAGCGCCATAGCGGAGCTACCCGAAGAGACCCAGTACTTC

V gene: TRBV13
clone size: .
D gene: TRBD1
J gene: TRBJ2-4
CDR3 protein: CASRGTENIQYF
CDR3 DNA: TGTGCCAGCAGGGGGACAGAAAACATTCAGTACTTC

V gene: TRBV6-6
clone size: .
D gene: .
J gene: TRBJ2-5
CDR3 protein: CASSYENQETQYF
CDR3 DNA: TGTGCCAGCAGTTACGAGAACCAAGAGACCCAGTACTTC

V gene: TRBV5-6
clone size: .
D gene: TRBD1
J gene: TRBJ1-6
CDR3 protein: CASSPWDRGTNSPLHF
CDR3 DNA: TGTGCCAGCAGCCCGTGGGACAGGGGTACGAATTCACCCCTCCACTTT

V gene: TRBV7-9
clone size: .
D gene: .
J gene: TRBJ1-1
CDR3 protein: CASSPTWGANTEAFF
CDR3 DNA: TGTGCCAGCAGCCCCACCTGGGGCGCCAACACTGAAGCTTTCTTT

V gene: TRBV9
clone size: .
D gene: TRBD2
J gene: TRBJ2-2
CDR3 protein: CASSVGLAGTGELFF
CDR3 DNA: TGTGCCAGCAGCGTAGGACTAGCGGGCACCGGGGAGCTGTTTTTT

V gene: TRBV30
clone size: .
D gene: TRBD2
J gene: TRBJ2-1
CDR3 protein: CAWSSGTSGGDEQFF
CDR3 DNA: TGTGCCTGGAGTTCGGGGACTAGCGGGGGTGATGAGCAGTTCTTC

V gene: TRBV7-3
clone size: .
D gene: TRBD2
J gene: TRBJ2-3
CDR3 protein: CASSLKRGLDTQYF
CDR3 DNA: TGTGCCAGCAGCTTAAAGCGGGGCCTAGATACGCAGTATTTT

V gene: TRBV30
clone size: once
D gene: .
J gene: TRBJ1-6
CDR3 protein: CAWSGGDWSPLHF
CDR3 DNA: TGTGCCTGGAGTGGCGGGGATTGGTCACCCCTCCACTTT

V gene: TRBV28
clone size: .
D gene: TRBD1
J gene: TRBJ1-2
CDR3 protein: CASSPDRVYGYTF
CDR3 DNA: TGTGCCAGCAGTCCGGACAGGGTCTATGGCTACACCTTC

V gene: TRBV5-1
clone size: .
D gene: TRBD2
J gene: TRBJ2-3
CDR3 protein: CASSLGLAGVHETDTQYF
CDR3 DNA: TGCGCCAGCAGCTTGGGACTAGCGGGAGTGCATGAGACAGATACGCAGTATTTT

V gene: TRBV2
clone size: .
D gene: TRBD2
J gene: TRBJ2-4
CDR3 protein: CASSGPNRREGKSGAKNIQYF
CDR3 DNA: TGCGCCAGCAGTGGCCCGAACCGGCGGGAGGGCAAAAGTGGGGCCAAAAACATTCAGTACTTC

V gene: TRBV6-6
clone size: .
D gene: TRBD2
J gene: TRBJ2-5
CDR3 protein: CASSPGTSGTGTQYF
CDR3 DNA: TGTGCCAGCAGCCCAGGGACTAGCGGCACGGGGACCCAGTACTTC

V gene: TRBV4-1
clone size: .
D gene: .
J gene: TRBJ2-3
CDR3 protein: CASSPGAATDTQYF
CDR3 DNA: TGCGCCAGCAGTCCCGGAGCCGCCACAGATACGCAGTATTTT

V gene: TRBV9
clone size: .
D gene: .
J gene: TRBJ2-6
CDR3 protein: CASSVDFTLTGANVLTF
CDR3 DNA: TGTGCCAGCAGCGTAGACTTTACCCTAACTGGGGCCAACGTCCTGACTTTC

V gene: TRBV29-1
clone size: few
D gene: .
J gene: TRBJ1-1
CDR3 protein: CSVVGFEAFF
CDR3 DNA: TGCAGCGTTGTCGGGTTTGAAGCTTTCTTT

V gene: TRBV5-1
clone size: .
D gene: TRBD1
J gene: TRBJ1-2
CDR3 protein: CASSPGTVDLYGYTF
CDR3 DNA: TGCGCCAGCAGCCCGGGGACAGTGGACTTGTATGGCTACACCTTC

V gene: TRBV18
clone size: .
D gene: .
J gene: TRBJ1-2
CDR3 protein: CASSPPGADGYTF
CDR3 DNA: TGTGCCAGCTCACCCCCTGGGGCGGACGGCTACACCTTC

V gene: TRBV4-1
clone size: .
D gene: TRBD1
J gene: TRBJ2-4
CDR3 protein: CASSSRGLQNIQYF
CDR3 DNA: TGCGCCAGCAGCTCCAGGGGGTTACAAAACATTCAGTACTTC

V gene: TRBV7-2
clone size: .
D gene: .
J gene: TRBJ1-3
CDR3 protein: CASSITSGPGNTIYF
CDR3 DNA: TGTGCCAGCAGCATCACTTCAGGGCCTGGAAACACCATATATTTT

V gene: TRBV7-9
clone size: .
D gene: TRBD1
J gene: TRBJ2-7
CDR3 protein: CASSRDSPYEQYF
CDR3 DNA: TGTGCCAGCAGTCGGGACAGTCCCTACGAGCAGTACTTC

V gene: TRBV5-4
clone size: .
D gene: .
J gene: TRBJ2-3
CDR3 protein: CASSSGIRTSTDTQYF
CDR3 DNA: TGTGCCAGCAGCTCGGGCATACGGACAAGCACAGATACGCAGTATTTT

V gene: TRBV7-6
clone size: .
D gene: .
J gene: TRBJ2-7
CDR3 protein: CASSQVPDEQYF
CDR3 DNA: TGTGCCAGCAGCCAGGTGCCGGATGAGCAGTACTTC

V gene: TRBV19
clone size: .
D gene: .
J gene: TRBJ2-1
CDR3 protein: CASTGRNLDEQFF
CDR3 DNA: TGTGCCAGTACTGGCAGGAACCTTGATGAGCAGTTCTTC

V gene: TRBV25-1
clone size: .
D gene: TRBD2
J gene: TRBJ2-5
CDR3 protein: CASSALPGLATETQYF
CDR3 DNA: TGTGCCAGCAGTGCGCTCCCGGGACTAGCTACGGAGACCCAGTACTTC

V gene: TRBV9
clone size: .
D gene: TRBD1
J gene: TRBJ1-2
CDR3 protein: CASSVGPGQGALGYPF
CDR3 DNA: TGTGCCAGCAGCGTAGGTCCGGGACAGGGGGCGCTTGGCTACCCCTTC

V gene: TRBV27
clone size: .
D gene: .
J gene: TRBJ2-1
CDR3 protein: CASSLWPNNEQFF
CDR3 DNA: TGTGCCAGCAGTTTATGGCCAAACAATGAGCAGTTCTTC

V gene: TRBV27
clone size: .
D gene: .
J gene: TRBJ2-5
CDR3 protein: CASSLTGTLFQETQYF
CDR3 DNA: TGTGCCAGCAGTTTGACCGGGACTCTCTTTCAAGAGACCCAGTACTTC

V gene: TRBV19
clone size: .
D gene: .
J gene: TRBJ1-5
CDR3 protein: CASSIGAYSNQPQHF
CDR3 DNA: TGTGCCAGTAGTATAGGGGCCTATAGCAATCAGCCCCAGCATTTT

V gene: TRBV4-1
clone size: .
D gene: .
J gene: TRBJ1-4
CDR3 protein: CASSQDRGLGSEKLFF
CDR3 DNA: TGCGCCAGCAGCCAAGATAGAGGCCTAGGAAGTGAAAAACTGTTTTTT